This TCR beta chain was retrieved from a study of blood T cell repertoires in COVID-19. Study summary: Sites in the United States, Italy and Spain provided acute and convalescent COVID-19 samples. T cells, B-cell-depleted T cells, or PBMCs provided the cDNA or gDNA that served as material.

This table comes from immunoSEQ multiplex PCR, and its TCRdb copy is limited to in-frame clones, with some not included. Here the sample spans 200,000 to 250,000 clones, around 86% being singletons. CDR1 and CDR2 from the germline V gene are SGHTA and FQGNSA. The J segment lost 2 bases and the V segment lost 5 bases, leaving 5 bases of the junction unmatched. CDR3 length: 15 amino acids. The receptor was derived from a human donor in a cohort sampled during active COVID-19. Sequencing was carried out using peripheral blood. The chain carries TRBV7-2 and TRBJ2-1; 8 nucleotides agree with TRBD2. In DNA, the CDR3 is TGTGCCAGCAGCGGCCCGACTAGCGCCTACAATGAGCAGTTCTTC. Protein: CASSGPTSAYNEQFF.